A selection of T cell receptor beta chains follows, all from one sample in a study of blood T cells in healthy people across ages. MiXCR was run by TCRdb on the 5' RACE reads, yielding one entry per CDR3 protein. The sample carries over 750,000 distinct CDR3 sequences, 20% to 30% recorded once. The same sample was also studied in work on T cells of mothers and their children.

Sequenced: blood. These TCRs come from a boy aged 5-17 years in good health. Both conserved end residues are part of each CDR3. The D gene is left open where the match is weak. Clone size is given for some rows only: seen once, a few or many times, or a class if the clone is expanded.

V gene: TRBV12-3/TRBV12-4; D gene: TRBD1; J gene: TRBJ1-3; clone size: .; CDR3 DNA: TGTGCCAGCAGTTTAGTACAGGGGACAGTCTCTGGAAACACCATATATTTT; CDR3 protein: CASSLVQGTVSGNTIYF
V gene: TRBV5-1; D gene: .; J gene: TRBJ2-5; clone size: few; CDR3 DNA: TGCGCCAGCAGCTTGGTCGGCCTCAAAGAGACCCAGTACTTC; CDR3 protein: CASSLVGLKETQYF
V gene: TRBV4-3; D gene: TRBD1; J gene: TRBJ2-7; clone size: few; CDR3 DNA: TGCGCCAGCAGCCAAGGGCATGGGACAGGGGATTACGAGCAGTACTTC; CDR3 protein: CASSQGHGTGDYEQYF
V gene: TRBV4-1; D gene: TRBD2; J gene: TRBJ2-5; clone size: .; CDR3 DNA: TGCGCCAGCAGCCAGTATACTAGCGGGGAAGAGACCCAGTACTTC; CDR3 protein: CASSQYTSGEETQYF
V gene: TRBV7-9; D gene: .; J gene: TRBJ1-4; clone size: few; CDR3 DNA: TGTGCCAGCAGCTTAGTCGGGACTACTAATGAAAAACTGTTTTTT; CDR3 protein: CASSLVGTTNEKLFF
V gene: TRBV5-1; D gene: .; J gene: TRBJ1-4; clone size: .; CDR3 DNA: TGCGCCAGCAGCTTAGACGGGTGGACTAATGAAAAACTGTTTTTT; CDR3 protein: CASSLDGWTNEKLFF
V gene: TRBV3-1; D gene: .; J gene: TRBJ2-3; clone size: few; CDR3 DNA: TGTGCCAGCAGCCCCACCCTGGATACGCAGTATTTT; CDR3 protein: CASSPTLDTQYF
V gene: TRBV14; D gene: TRBD2; J gene: TRBJ2-7; clone size: .; CDR3 DNA: TGTGCCAGCAGCCAGTGGGGGGGTATATCCGAGCAGTACTTC; CDR3 protein: CASSQWGGISEQYF
V gene: TRBV12-3/TRBV12-4; D gene: .; J gene: TRBJ2-3; clone size: .; CDR3 DNA: TGTGCCAGCAGTACGACGATCTACGGGGGGCGGCCAGATACGCAGTATTTT; CDR3 protein: CASSTTIYGGRPDTQYF
V gene: TRBV29-1; D gene: .; J gene: TRBJ2-5; clone size: few; CDR3 DNA: TGCAGCGTAATACAGGGCGAACAGACCCAGTACTTC; CDR3 protein: CSVIQGEQTQYF
V gene: TRBV21-1; D gene: .; J gene: TRBJ1-1; clone size: .; CDR3 DNA: TGTGCCAGCAGCTCCGTCTCCCCTCCTACGGTCATGAACACTGAAGCTTTCTTT; CDR3 protein: CASSSVSPPTVMNTEAFF
V gene: TRBV5-1; D gene: .; J gene: TRBJ2-5; clone size: .; CDR3 DNA: TGCGCCAGCAGCTTGGCTTGGGGCCCCCAAGAGACCCAGTACTTC; CDR3 protein: CASSLAWGPQETQYF
V gene: TRBV20-1; D gene: TRBD1; J gene: TRBJ1-2; clone size: .; CDR3 DNA: TGCAGTGCTAGAGAAGCCGGGACAGGAGGCAATGGCTACACCTTC; CDR3 protein: CSAREAGTGGNGYTF
V gene: TRBV20-1; D gene: TRBD1; J gene: TRBJ1-5; clone size: few; CDR3 DNA: TGCAGTGCCGACCCGGTGGACAGGGATCAGCCCCAGCATTTT; CDR3 protein: CSADPVDRDQPQHF
V gene: TRBV11-3; D gene: TRBD2; J gene: TRBJ2-5; clone size: .; CDR3 DNA: TGTGCCAGCAGCTCACCGTTGGCGGGGGATAAAGAGACCCAGTACTTC; CDR3 protein: CASSSPLAGDKETQYF
V gene: TRBV13; D gene: TRBD2; J gene: TRBJ2-5; clone size: .; CDR3 DNA: TGTGCCAGCAGCCAGCCGGGACTAGCGTTGGAGACCCAGTACTTC; CDR3 protein: CASSQPGLALETQYF
V gene: TRBV7-9; D gene: .; J gene: TRBJ2-1; clone size: once; CDR3 DNA: TGTGCCAGCAGTCCGTGGGAGGAGCAGTTCTTC; CDR3 protein: CASSPWEEQFF
V gene: TRBV18; D gene: .; J gene: TRBJ2-3; clone size: .; CDR3 DNA: TGTGCCAGCTCACCACCCCCGGGACTCATCACAGATACGCAGTATTTT; CDR3 protein: CASSPPPGLITDTQYF
V gene: TRBV18; D gene: TRBD1; J gene: TRBJ2-7; clone size: few; CDR3 DNA: TGTGCCAGCTCTCTTTCAGGGGGCTCGGCCTACGAGCAGTACTTC; CDR3 protein: CASSLSGGSAYEQYF
V gene: TRBV29-1; D gene: .; J gene: TRBJ2-5; clone size: .; CDR3 DNA: TGCAGCGTTGAAGGTACAACTTTCCAAGAGACCCAGTACTTC; CDR3 protein: CSVEGTTFQETQYF
V gene: TRBV3-1; D gene: .; J gene: TRBJ2-1; clone size: .; CDR3 DNA: TGTGCCAGCAGCCCAGTTACAGGTTACAATGAGCAGTTCTTC; CDR3 protein: CASSPVTGYNEQFF
V gene: TRBV7-2; D gene: .; J gene: TRBJ2-5; clone size: .; CDR3 DNA: TGTGCCAGCAGCTTAGCGGGACTTTCCCAAGAGACCCAGTACTTC; CDR3 protein: CASSLAGLSQETQYF
V gene: TRBV5-1; D gene: .; J gene: TRBJ1-1; clone size: few; CDR3 DNA: TGCGCCAGCAGCTTGCACAGGGATCCAGTTAACACTGAAGCTTTCTTT; CDR3 protein: CASSLHRDPVNTEAFF
V gene: TRBV10-3; D gene: .; J gene: TRBJ2-1; clone size: few; CDR3 DNA: TGTGCCATCAGTCCTAGCGGACCAGGGGTCAATGAGCAGTTCTTC; CDR3 protein: CAISPSGPGVNEQFF
V gene: TRBV15; D gene: .; J gene: TRBJ2-3; clone size: few; CDR3 DNA: TGTGCCACCAGCGGAGGGGGCTTTCGTGTGGATTTT; CDR3 protein: CATSGGGFRVDF
V gene: TRBV6-1; D gene: .; J gene: TRBJ2-1; clone size: .; CDR3 DNA: TGTGCCAGCAGCGCCCGACCCTGGTGGGATGAGCAGTTCTTC; CDR3 protein: CASSARPWWDEQFF
V gene: TRBV4-3; D gene: .; J gene: TRBJ2-3; clone size: .; CDR3 DNA: TGCGCCAGCAGCCTTGGACCGGTGGATACGCAGTATTTT; CDR3 protein: CASSLGPVDTQYF